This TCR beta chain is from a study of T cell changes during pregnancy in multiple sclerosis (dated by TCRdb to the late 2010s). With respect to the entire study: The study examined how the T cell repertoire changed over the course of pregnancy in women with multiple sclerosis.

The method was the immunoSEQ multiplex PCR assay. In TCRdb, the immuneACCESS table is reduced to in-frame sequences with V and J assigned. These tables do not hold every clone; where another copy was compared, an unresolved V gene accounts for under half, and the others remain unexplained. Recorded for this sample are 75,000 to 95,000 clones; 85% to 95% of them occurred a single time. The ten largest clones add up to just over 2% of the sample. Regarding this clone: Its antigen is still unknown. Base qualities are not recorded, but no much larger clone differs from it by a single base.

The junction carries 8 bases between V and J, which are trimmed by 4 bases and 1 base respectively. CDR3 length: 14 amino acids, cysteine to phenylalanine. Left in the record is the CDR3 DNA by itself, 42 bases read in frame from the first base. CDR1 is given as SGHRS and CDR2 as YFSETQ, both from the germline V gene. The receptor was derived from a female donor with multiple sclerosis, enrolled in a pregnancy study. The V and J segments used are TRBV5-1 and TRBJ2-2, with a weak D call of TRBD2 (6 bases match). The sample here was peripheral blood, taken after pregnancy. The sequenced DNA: TGCGCCAGCAGCATGGGACTGAACACCGGGGAGCTGTTTTTT. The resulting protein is CASSMGLNTGELFF.